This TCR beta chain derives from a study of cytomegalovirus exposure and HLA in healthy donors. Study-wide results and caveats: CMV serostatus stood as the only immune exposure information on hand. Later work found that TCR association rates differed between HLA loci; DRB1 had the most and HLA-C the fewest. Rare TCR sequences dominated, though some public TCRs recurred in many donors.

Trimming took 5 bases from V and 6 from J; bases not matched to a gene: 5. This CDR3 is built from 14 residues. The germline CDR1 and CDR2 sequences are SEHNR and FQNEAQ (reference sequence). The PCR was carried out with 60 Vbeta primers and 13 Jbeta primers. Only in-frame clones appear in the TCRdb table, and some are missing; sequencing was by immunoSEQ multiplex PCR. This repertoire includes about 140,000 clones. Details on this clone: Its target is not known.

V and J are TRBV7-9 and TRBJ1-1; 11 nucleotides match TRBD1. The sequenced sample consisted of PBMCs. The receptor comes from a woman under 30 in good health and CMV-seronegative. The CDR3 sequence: CASSPGQGAAEAFF. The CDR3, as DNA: TGTGCCAGCAGCCCAGGACAGGGGGCCGCTGAAGCTTTCTTT.